These 16 T cell receptor beta chains were all obtained from the same sample, sequenced in a study of beta chain features in type 1 diabetes. Antigens for these TCRs are unknown. Isolated RNA was reverse transcribed in full, so expressed TCRB transcripts were sequenced. The protocol was immunoSEQ multiplex PCR, while the TCRdb copy is restricted to in-frame clones and leaves out a portion. The sample contains more than 300,000 clones, around 10% of which appear only once. Findings and caveats of the study: Researchers report that Type 1 diabetes patients had moderately but significantly shorter TCRB CDR3s across all four CD4+ subsets.

The sequencing sample was made of central memory CD4+ T cells from blood. These receptors were collected from a man aged 25-40 years with type 1 diabetes.

In its sample, this clone was seen a few times. The V and J genes are TRBV11-1 and TRBJ2-3; no definite D call. The germline V and J ends were trimmed by 4 bases and 0 bases, with 8 bases remaining between them. In germline, CDR1 is SGHAT, CDR2 FQDESV (reference sequence). The CDR3 contains 14 residues. DNA for the CDR3: TGTGCCAGCAGCTACCCGACTAGCACAGATACGCAGTATTTT. This translates into CASSYPTSTDTQYF. Full variable domain (rest looked up from reference TRBV11-1 and TRBJ2-3): EAEVAQSPRYKITEKSQAVAFWCDPISGHATLYWYRQILGQGPELLVQFQDESVVDDSQLPKDRFSAERLKGVDSTLKIQPAELGDSAMYLCASSYPTSTDTQYFGPGTRLTVL.

The chain recombines TRBV11-2 with TRBJ1-2; D is unresolved. The CDR3 extends over 14 amino acids. From germline, CDR1 is SGHAT and CDR2 FQNNGV. The V and J ends lost 3 bases and 1 base respectively, with 9 bases between them. CDR3 nucleotides: TGTGCCAGCAGCTTGACACGAAATAACTATGGCTACACCTTC. It yields the protein CASSLTRNNYGYTF. Full variable domain (remainder filled in from reference TRBV11-2 and TRBJ1-2): EAGVAQSPRYKIIEKRQSVAFWCNPISGHATLYWYQQILGQGPKLLIQFQNNGVVDDSQLPKDRFSAERLKGVDSTLKIQPAKLEDSAVYLCASSLTRNNYGYTFGSGTRLTVV.

The chain is built from TRBV19 and TRBJ1-5; a possible D gene is TRBD1 (5 bases). Deletions cut 6 bases from V and 5 bases from J, with 23 bases between. The germline gives CDR1 LNHDA, CDR2 SQIVND (reference sequence). This CDR3 comprises 17 residues. In nucleotides, the CDR3 is TGTGCCAGTAGCCCAGACAGTCGAGGTAGGGCCGATCAGCCCCAGCATTTT. It codes for CASSPDSRGRADQPQHF.

This clone was counted a few times. This sequence joins TRBV28 and TRBJ2-5, with D perhaps matching TRBD1 or TRBD2 (5 bases each). This CDR3 comprises 12 residues. Trimming pared 10 bases from V and 5 bases from J, leaving 14 bases between. Germline CDR1 reads MDHEN; CDR2 reads SYDVKM. This CDR3 is CAIARGKETQYF. The CDR3 DNA reads TGTGCCATTGCTCGGGGCAAGGAGACCCAGTACTTC.

The V call is TRBV11-2, the J call TRBJ2-7; D gene ambiguous. Looked up from germline, CDR1 is SGHAT and CDR2 is FQNNGV. The CDR3 has 14 amino acids. Trimming left V 0 bases short and J 2 bases short, with 8 bases between. The CDR3 bases are TGTGCCAGCAGCTTAGATAGGCTAGCCTACGAGCAGTACTTC. This encodes CASSLDRLAYEQYF. Together with reference TRBV11-2 and TRBJ2-7, the CDR3 gives the full variable domain: EAGVAQSPRYKIIEKRQSVAFWCNPISGHATLYWYQQILGQGPKLLIQFQNNGVVDDSQLPKDRFSAERLKGVDSTLKIQPAKLEDSAVYLCASSLDRLAYEQYFGPGTRLTVT.

A few counts support this clone. The rearrangement uses TRBV27 and TRBJ2-7; D may match TRBD1 or TRBD2 (6 bases each). Germline V gives CDR1 MNHEY, CDR2 SMNVEV (reference sequence). This CDR3 region has 17 residues. Between the trimmed V and J ends, which lost 0 bases and 4 bases, there was a span of 19 bases. CDR3 protein: CASSLSIGGVLSYEQYF. CDR3 bases: TGTGCCAGCAGTTTATCGATCGGGGGCGTATTAAGTTACGAGCAGTACTTC.

This clone showed up just a few times. This chain links TRBV6-5 with TRBJ1-2; D may be TRBD1 (6 bases). Germline CDR1 is MNHEY and CDR2 is SVGAGI. The CDR3 is 13 residues long. V shed 0 bases and J shed 8 bases, with 10 bases lying between them. CDR3 sequence (DNA): TGTGCCAGCAGTTACTCGGGGGCCGGGGGCTACACCTTC. Amino acid sequence: CASSYSGAGGYTF.

The chain is built from TRBV6-5 and TRBJ2-3; 12 bases are a match to TRBD2. In germline, CDR1 is MNHEY, CDR2 SVGAGI. Trimming took 8 bases from V and 2 from J; bases not matched to a gene: 5. The length of the CDR3 is 15 residues. CDR3 protein: CASQRLAGATDTQYF. DNA for the CDR3: TGTGCCAGCCAAAGACTAGCGGGGGCCACAGATACGCAGTATTTT.

This clone turned up a few times. The genes are TRBV11-2 and TRBJ2-1, with a possible D match to TRBD1 (6 bases). This CDR3 spans 15 amino acids. V was cut by 4 bases and J by 0 bases, with 10 bases left in between. Germline CDR1 reads SGHAT; CDR2 reads FQNNGV. The CDR3 DNA is TGTGCCAGCAGCTCCACAGGGAGCTCCTACAATGAGCAGTTCTTC. Translated, it gives CASSSTGSSYNEQFF.

This clone was recorded at least ten times. V gene TRBV10-3 combines with J gene TRBJ1-5; weak D call: TRBD1 (5 bases). V was trimmed by 8 bases and J by 6 bases, leaving 11 bases between them. The CDR3 has 12 amino acids. The germline CDR1 and CDR2 sequences are ENHRY and SYGVKD. DNA for the CDR3: TGTGCCATCTCCGAGGGGAGTCAGCCCCAGCATTTT. Translation gives CAISEGSQPQHF.

Comment on this clone: Additional DNA sequences in this sample encode the identical CDR3. This rearrangement joins TRBV7-9 to TRBJ2-7; TRBD1 agrees at 9 bases. V dropped 5 bases and J dropped 0; count of bases not matched to a gene: 5. The V gene's germline CDR1 is SEHNR and CDR2 FQNEAQ (reference sequence). CDR3 length: 15 residues. The CDR3 protein is CASSPGQGSSYEQYF. The CDR3 nucleotides read TGTGCCAGCAGCCCGGGACAGGGAAGCTCCTACGAGCAGTACTTC.

Only a few counts were recorded for this clone. The V gene is TRBV5-6, the J gene TRBJ2-1, with TRBD2 matching over 11 bases. The germline CDR1 and CDR2 sequences are SGHDT and YYEEEE. V shed 2 bases, J shed 10 bases, and the junction held 2 bases outside the gene matches. The CDR3 extends over 13 amino acids. In nucleotides, the CDR3 is TGTGCCAGCAGCTTACGGACTAGCGGGGAGCAGTTCTTC. Translating gives CASSLRTSGEQFF.

This clone was detected only a few times. The rearrangement joins TRBV6-6 to TRBJ1-1, with 8 bases identical to TRBD1. CDR1 is MNHNY and CDR2 is SVGAGI in the germline V gene (reference sequence). Unmatched junction bases numbered 0, after V lost 2 bases and J lost 1 base. This CDR3 is built from 14 residues. This chain's CDR3 is CASSYGTGNTEAFF. CDR3 DNA sequence: TGTGCCAGCAGTTACGGGACAGGGAACACTGAAGCTTTCTTT.

The table lists this clone with a few counts. The rearrangement links TRBV25-1 to TRBJ1-2, with TRBD1 matching over 8 bases. Trimming removed 4 bases from V and 3 bases from J; junction bases left unmatched: 7. Germline CDR1 reads MGHDK; CDR2 reads SYGVNS. The CDR3 is made up of 15 amino acids. DNA for the CDR3: TGTGCCAGCAGTGTCCCACAGGGGGGAGACTATGGCTACACCTTC. This translates into CASSVPQGGDYGYTF.

For the CDR3, the DNA is TGCGCCAGCAGTAACTCAGGGATGGGTTCCACCGGGGAGCTGTTTTTT. This translates into CASSNSGMGSTGELFF. The chain carries TRBV5-1 and TRBJ2-2; the D gene is possibly TRBD1 (5 bases). Germline V gene sequence: CDR1 SGHRS, CDR2 YFSETQ. CDR3 length: 16 residues. V was trimmed by 5 bases and J by 4 bases, leaving 18 bases between them.

This clone has just a few counts. The rearrangement links TRBV4-1 to TRBJ2-3; TRBD2 agrees at 7 bases. Germline V CDR1 and CDR2: MGHRA, YSYEKL. J gave up 2 bases and V 0 bases, and 5 bases lay outside the gene matches. The CDR3 extends over 16 amino acids. The CDR3 here is CASSQDAAGFTDTQYF. CDR3 DNA: TGCGCCAGCAGCCAAGATGCAGCGGGGTTCACAGATACGCAGTATTTT.